Listed below are T cell receptor beta chains from one sample, sequenced in a study of shared clonotypes between healthy human individuals. Clones were sequenced by immunoSEQ multiplex PCR, and TCRdb holds only the in-frame ones, with some missing. The sample yields about 2 million clones, about 95% seen once. The sequencing sample was made of naive CD4+ T cells sorted from blood. These receptors originate from a man between 18 and 29 years old in good health. Each CDR3 is given with its conserved first and last residue. D genes are given only for firm matches. The size field is filled for only some rows; it gives once, few, many or a size class.

j_call | clone_size | d_call | v_call | cdr3_nt | cdr3_aa
TRBJ2-7 | once | NA | TRBV11-2 | TGTGCCAGCAGCGGGCAGGCCGGGTACGAGCAGTACTTC | CASSGQAGYEQYF
TRBJ2-2 | NA | NA | TRBV27 | TGTGCCAGCAGTAGGGACTGGGCGTCCACCGGGGAGCTGTTTTTT | CASSRDWASTGELFF
TRBJ2-5 | NA | TRBD1 | TRBV11-2 | TGTGCCAGCAGCTTAGAGGGGACAGGGTCAGAGACCCAGTACTTC | CASSLEGTGSETQYF
TRBJ2-7 | NA | NA | TRBV6-1 | TGTGCCAGCAGTGAAGGTCCGCGGGCCTACTTC | CASSEGPRAYF
TRBJ1-1 | NA | NA | TRBV6-5 | TGTGCCAGCAGATCAGTGAACACTGAAGCTTTCTTT | CASRSVNTEAFF
TRBJ1-2 | NA | TRBD1 | TRBV29-1 | TGCAGCGTTGAAGAGACAGGGTATGGCTACACCTTC | CSVEETGYGYTF
TRBJ1-1 | NA | NA | TRBV2 | TGTGCCAGCAGTAGTCAGGTAGGCGCTGAAGCTTTCTTT | CASSSQVGAEAFF
TRBJ1-3 | NA | TRBD1 | TRBV30 | TGTGCCTGGAGTGGCGGACAGGGAGGAAACACCATATATTTT | CAWSGGQGGNTIYF
TRBJ2-7 | NA | NA | TRBV7-8 | TGTGCCAGCAGTCACGGGGAAGGCGAGCAGTACTTC | CASSHGEGEQYF
TRBJ2-7 | NA | NA | TRBV7-8 | TGTGCCAGCAGCTTAGAATTAGGGTTCTACGAGCAGTACTTC | CASSLELGFYEQYF
TRBJ2-5 | NA | TRBD1 | TRBV7-8 | TGTGCCAGCAGCTACGGGACAGGCCAAGAGACCCAGTACTTC | CASSYGTGQETQYF
TRBJ2-3 | NA | NA | TRBV28 | TGTGCCAGCAGTGACGGGACCTTGGGCCCAGATACGCAGTATTTT | CASSDGTLGPDTQYF
TRBJ2-7 | many | TRBD2 | TRBV11-1 | TGTGCCAGCAGCCCATTAGCGGGGGGGCCTCCCTACGAGCAGTACTTC | CASSPLAGGPPYEQYF
TRBJ1-3 | NA | NA | TRBV28 | TGTGCCAGCAGCCTAACGGCGACAGCTAGCTCTGGAAACACCATATATTTT | CASSLTATASSGNTIYF
TRBJ2-7 | NA | TRBD2 | TRBV5-4 | TGTGCCAGCAGCTTGGGGGGCATAGCGGGGCAATACGAGCAGTACTTC | CASSLGGIAGQYEQYF
TRBJ1-2 | NA | NA | TRBV11-2 | TGTGCCAGCAGCTCCGGAGCCGGATGGTCGGGCTACACCTTC | CASSSGAGWSGYTF
TRBJ1-2 | NA | NA | TRBV18 | TGTGCCAGCTCACTTGACAGTGAGCTGGATTTC | CASSLDSELDF
TRBJ2-3 | NA | TRBD2 | TRBV13 | TGTGCCAGCAGCCCCCGGAGGAGGGAGGGCCGCACAGATACGCAGTATTTT | CASSPRRREGRTDTQYF
TRBJ2-2 | NA | NA | TRBV18 | TGTGCCAGCTCACCCCAGGAATCACACAGGGAGCTGTTTTTT | CASSPQESHRELFF
TRBJ2-5 | NA | NA | TRBV19 | TGTGCCAGTAGTATACGGGACCCCCCGGAGACCCAGTACTTC | CASSIRDPPETQYF
TRBJ2-5 | NA | NA | TRBV4-1 | TGCGCCAGCAGGCTCACAGGGACGGAGACCCAGTACTTC | CASRLTGTETQYF
TRBJ2-3 | NA | NA | TRBV4-1 | TGCGCCAGCAGCCTAGCGTCCCCAGCTAGCACAGATACGCAGTATTTT | CASSLASPASTDTQYF
TRBJ2-1 | NA | TRBD1 | TRBV9 | TGTGCCAGCAGCCCCGCCGGGACAGATTCCTACAATGAGCAGTTCTTC | CASSPAGTDSYNEQFF
TRBJ2-7 | NA | NA | TRBV7-8 | TGTGCCAGCAGCTTAGTGGAAGGGACCGTCCCCTACGAGCAGTACTTC | CASSLVEGTVPYEQYF
TRBJ1-2 | NA | NA | TRBV5-6 | TGTGCCAGCAGCAGGGACATCGCTTCCTATGGCTACACCTTC | CASSRDIASYGYTF
TRBJ1-1 | NA | NA | TRBV29-1 | TGCAGCGTTTCTACAGGGTCCCCTGAAGCTTTCTTT | CSVSTGSPEAFF
TRBJ1-2 | NA | TRBD1 | TRBV27 | TGTGCCAGCAGTTCTCCGGGACAGGGACGCTATGGCTACACCTTC | CASSSPGQGRYGYTF
TRBJ2-1 | NA | TRBD2 | TRBV30 | TGTGCCTGGAGTGCGGGGGGTTCCTACAATGAGCAGTTCTTC | CAWSAGGSYNEQFF
TRBJ2-7 | NA | TRBD2 | TRBV6-1 | TGTGCCAGCAGTGATCCTACCGGGATTAACATTCTAGCGGGCCACTACGAGCAGTACTTC | CASSDPTGINILAGHYEQYF
TRBJ2-4 | NA | NA | TRBV19 | TGTGCCAGTAGTAGAAGTTCCCTAGCCAAAAACATTCAGTACTTC | CASSRSSLAKNIQYF
TRBJ2-5 | NA | NA | TRBV10-3 | TGTGCCATCTGGGGCGACGGCGAAATAGGGAGGGAGACCCAGTACTTC | CAIWGDGEIGRETQYF
TRBJ2-5 | NA | NA | TRBV7-7 | TGTGCTAGCAGCCCCCGACAGGATTCAGAGACCCAGTACTTC | CASSPRQDSETQYF
TRBJ1-2 | NA | NA | TRBV28 | TGTGCCAGCAGTCCGGGGAAAGGGGGCTATGGCTACACCTTC | CASSPGKGGYGYTF
TRBJ2-7 | NA | TRBD2 | TRBV7-2 | TGTGCCAGCAGCTTAGCCCTAGCGGGAGGGCGGGAGCAGTACTTC | CASSLALAGGREQYF
TRBJ2-3 | NA | NA | TRBV27 | TGTGCCAGCAGTTCCCCTGGAGGAGGATGGGGCACAGATACGCAGTATTTT | CASSSPGGGWGTDTQYF
TRBJ2-5 | NA | TRBD2 | TRBV6-1 | TGTGCCAGCAGATATGGACTAGCGGGGGGAGAGACCCAGTACTTC | CASRYGLAGGETQYF
TRBJ2-3 | NA | NA | TRBV29-1 | TGCAGCGTTGACAATTTACCGCGCACAGATACGCAGTATTTT | CSVDNLPRTDTQYF
TRBJ2-4 | NA | TRBD2 | TRBV4-2 | TGTGCCAGCAGCCCAGGACTAGCGGGGGGAACGGGGAACATTCAGTACTTC | CASSPGLAGGTGNIQYF
TRBJ2-7 | NA | NA | TRBV25-1 | TGTGCCAGCAGTGACTTGGGGGAGGTCTACGAGCAGTACTTC | CASSDLGEVYEQYF
TRBJ1-3 | once | NA | TRBV27 | TGTGCCATTCGGTCCGGAAACACCATATATTTT | CAIRSGNTIYF